This T cell receptor (beta chain) was captured by sequencing in a study of beta chain features in type 1 diabetes. About the study: Examination covered some 110,000,000 sorted cells spanning all samples. Study observations and caveats: Insertions were fewer and deletions more numerous at VDJ junctions in type 1 diabetes patients. Among all four CD4+ subsets, Type 1 diabetes patients had TCRB CDR3s that were moderately but significantly shorter.

The study reverse transcribed the entire isolated RNA, so it sequenced expressed TCRB transcripts. Data came from immunoSEQ multiplex PCR; TCRdb stores just in-frame clones and leaves some out. The sample consists of more than 250,000 clones, over 20% of them appearing once. This clone has only a few counts. The antigen remains undetermined. Germline V gene data show CDR1 as SGHVS and CDR2 as FNYEAQ. J lost 7 bases, V lost 5 bases, and 6 bases had no gene match. The CDR3 consists of 15 residues. One heparinised draw, averaging about 116 mL, was taken per donor. The TCR comes from a middle-aged woman with type 1 diabetes. The chain links TRBV7-6 to TRBJ1-5, with 12 bases that match TRBD1. The sample was naive CD4+ T cells from blood. CDR3 sequence (DNA): TGTGCCAGCAGCCTGGGGACAGGGGGCCAGCAGCCCCAGCATTTT. It is translated as CASSLGTGGQQPQHF. The complete variable domain, with remaining parts taken from reference TRBV7-6 and TRBJ1-5, reads GAGVSQSPRYKVTKRGQDVALRCDPISGHVSLYWYRQALGQGPEFLTYFNYEAQQDKSGLPNDRFSAERPEGSISTLTIQRTEQRDSAMYRCASSLGTGGQQPQHFGDGTRLSIL.